This TCR beta chain is drawn from a study of shared T cell receptors in the human thymus. Method: immunoSEQ multiplex PCR; TCRdb's copy keeps in-frame clones and lacks some. The sample lists about 660,000 clones, more than 75% occurring once. The sample holds a few counts of this clone. The germline V gene has CDR1 GTSNPN and CDR2 SVGIG (reference sequence). V lost 7 bases and J lost 4; bases outside the gene matches: 9. The CDR3 has 14 amino acids. The same sample was also studied in work on human thymus T cells. As that report states: Corrective cardiac operations yielded the resected thymus tissue. Unrelated people showed highly overlapping thymic repertoires, related research reported.

Sequencing was performed on thymocytes. This sequence joins TRBV30 and TRBJ2-2, with TRBD1 matching 7 bases. The source of this sequence is a boy under two years old with a congenital heart defect. This CDR3 reads CASPGRGSTGELFF. CDR3 nucleotide sequence: TGTGCCTCCCCGGGCAGGGGGTCCACCGGGGAGCTGTTTTTT.